This T cell receptor beta chain was obtained from a study of cytomegalovirus exposure and HLA in healthy donors. Background on the study: HLA-typed donors contributed around 88 million unique TCRs, which were held in an early data release. Caucasian-associated ancestry cluster membership applied to about four fifths of several hundred genotyped donors. Study-wide results and caveats: Earlier analysis looked at TCR beta V segments, and most were productive about 90% or about 30% of the time. CMV serostatus was the only immune exposure information that was available.

Both 60 Vbeta primers and 13 Jbeta primers went into the PCR. The table came from immunoSEQ multiplex PCR; TCRdb's copy has only in-frame clones and leaves some out. The sample holds 210,000 or so clones, approximately 87% seen once. CDR1 is GTSNPN and CDR2 is SVGIG in the germline V gene (reference sequence). The CDR3 consists of 13 residues. V lost 0 bases to trimming and J lost 5 bases, with 10 bases between them. Worth noting for this clone: The antigen remains unidentified.

The specimen sequenced was PBMCs. This TCR was recovered from a man in his thirties or forties in good health and CMV-seronegative. V is TRBV30 and J is TRBJ1-1; tentatively, D is TRBD1 (6 bases). The CDR3 nucleotides read TGTGCCTGGAGTGTAAAGGGGACAACTGAAGCTTTCTTT. Amino acids: CAWSVKGTTEAFF.